This is a list of T cell receptor beta chains from one sample in a study of a mutant IDH1 vaccine in newly diagnosed glioma. No antigen has been assigned to these receptors. Profiled with immunoSEQ multiplex PCR; TCRdb holds only in-frame clones, not every one. The sample lists about 25,000 clones; 75% to 80% were seen once. Sequencing was performed on PBMCs, taken from a glioma patient whose treatment included an IDH1 peptide vaccine. The receptors were gathered from a man aged 40-49 years with glioma. CDR3s include the opening cysteine and the closing phenylalanine or tryptophan.

>TRBV5-1
CASLQGSGRVQETQYF
>TRBV5-1
CASSSGPGRSVSYEQYF
>TRBV7-6
CASSDRETQYF
>TRBV9
CASSLAPTAGDEQFF
>TRBV15
CATSRDLSSYSNQPQHF
>TRBV9
CASSVGAVNQPQHF
>TRBV6-1
CASSERQGVAKNIQYF
>TRBV27
CASRPPGQGNIQYF
>TRBV30
CAWSEHLQAFF
>TRBV18
CASSPYRQGYYGYTF
>TRBV19
CASSTGGGSGELFF
>TRBV10-3
CAISAIGEETQYF
>TRBV4-3
CASSQERTSETQYF
>TRBV29-1
CSVEQLAGDVGEQFF
>TRBV10-3
CAISLGGVGANVLTF
>TRBV29-1
CSVVRGNGYGYTF
>TRBV18
CASSQGQSATNEKLFF
>TRBV5-1
CASSLAQGAWETQYF
>TRBV6-5
CASSKGQKDSPLHF
>TRBV25-1
CASSDTSGRARSTDTQYF
>TRBV6-4
CASSVPSGRRNEQFF
>TRBV20-1
CSAGDRGEQFF
>TRBV7-7
CASSLESLAGGPRTQYF
>TRBV29-1
CSVVLMPWELFF
>TRBV14
CASSQVAGGSGNTIYF
>TRBV11-2
CASSLAGEVDEAFF
>TRBV4-2
CASSQDPGLNTDTQYF
>TRBV5-4
CASSLTGQGNTGELFF
>TRBV13
CASSSISTGLGYTF
>TRBV7-9
CASSLGFISLDEQFF
>TRBV2
CASSGTGVGDTQYF
>TRBV4-1
CASSQDKVRDTQYF
>TRBV27
CASRTGDGRQPQHF
>TRBV7-9
CASSRQVNTEAFF
>TRBV5-4
CASSPYLGQGATF
>TRBV10-3
CAIGGGQETQYF
>TRBV6-1
CASSDGRAHGELFF
>TRBV27
CASRYRGLNTGELFF
>TRBV9
CASSVELAGNTIYF
>TRBV29-1
CSVGGQGTDTQYF
>TRBV20-1
CSARVGPEQFF
>TRBV5-1
CASSRTSAFSSGANVLTF
>TRBV7-2
CASSLGGQHNQPQHF
>TRBV18
CASSPGLAGDTGELFF
>TRBV19
CASSIDPTTGTYTGELFF